This T cell receptor (beta chain) was sequenced in a study of CD8+ T cells in alopecia areata. After isolation, RNA underwent reverse transcription to generate cDNA as the sequencing template. The assay was immunoSEQ multiplex PCR, and TCRdb's table has in-frame clones only and misses some. Here the sample spans 100,000 to 150,000 clones, about 51% being singletons. In the case of this clone: The antigen remains undetermined.

Study-level points and caveats: The study found higher clonality in lesional than normal scalp, especially in alopecia totalis/universalis. Besides other cells, scalp samples also yield sequences of resident alphabeta T cells from normal skin.

Germline-derived CDR1 and CDR2 are SEHNR and FQNEAQ (reference sequence). After removal of 7 bases from V and 8 bases from J, the junction contained 10 bases not matched to a gene. The CDR3 covers 14 residues. As part of sample collection, lesional scalp punch biopsies and peripheral blood were taken from alopecia areata patients. The chain has TRBV7-9 and TRBJ2-1; TRBD2 aligns across 8 bases. The receptor was derived from a human donor with alopecia areata. The sample consisted of NKG2D-low CD8+ T cells sorted from blood. The CDR3 here is CASTGLAGFDEQFF. CDR3 nucleotides: TGTGCCAGCACAGGGCTAGCGGGTTTCGATGAGCAGTTCTTC.